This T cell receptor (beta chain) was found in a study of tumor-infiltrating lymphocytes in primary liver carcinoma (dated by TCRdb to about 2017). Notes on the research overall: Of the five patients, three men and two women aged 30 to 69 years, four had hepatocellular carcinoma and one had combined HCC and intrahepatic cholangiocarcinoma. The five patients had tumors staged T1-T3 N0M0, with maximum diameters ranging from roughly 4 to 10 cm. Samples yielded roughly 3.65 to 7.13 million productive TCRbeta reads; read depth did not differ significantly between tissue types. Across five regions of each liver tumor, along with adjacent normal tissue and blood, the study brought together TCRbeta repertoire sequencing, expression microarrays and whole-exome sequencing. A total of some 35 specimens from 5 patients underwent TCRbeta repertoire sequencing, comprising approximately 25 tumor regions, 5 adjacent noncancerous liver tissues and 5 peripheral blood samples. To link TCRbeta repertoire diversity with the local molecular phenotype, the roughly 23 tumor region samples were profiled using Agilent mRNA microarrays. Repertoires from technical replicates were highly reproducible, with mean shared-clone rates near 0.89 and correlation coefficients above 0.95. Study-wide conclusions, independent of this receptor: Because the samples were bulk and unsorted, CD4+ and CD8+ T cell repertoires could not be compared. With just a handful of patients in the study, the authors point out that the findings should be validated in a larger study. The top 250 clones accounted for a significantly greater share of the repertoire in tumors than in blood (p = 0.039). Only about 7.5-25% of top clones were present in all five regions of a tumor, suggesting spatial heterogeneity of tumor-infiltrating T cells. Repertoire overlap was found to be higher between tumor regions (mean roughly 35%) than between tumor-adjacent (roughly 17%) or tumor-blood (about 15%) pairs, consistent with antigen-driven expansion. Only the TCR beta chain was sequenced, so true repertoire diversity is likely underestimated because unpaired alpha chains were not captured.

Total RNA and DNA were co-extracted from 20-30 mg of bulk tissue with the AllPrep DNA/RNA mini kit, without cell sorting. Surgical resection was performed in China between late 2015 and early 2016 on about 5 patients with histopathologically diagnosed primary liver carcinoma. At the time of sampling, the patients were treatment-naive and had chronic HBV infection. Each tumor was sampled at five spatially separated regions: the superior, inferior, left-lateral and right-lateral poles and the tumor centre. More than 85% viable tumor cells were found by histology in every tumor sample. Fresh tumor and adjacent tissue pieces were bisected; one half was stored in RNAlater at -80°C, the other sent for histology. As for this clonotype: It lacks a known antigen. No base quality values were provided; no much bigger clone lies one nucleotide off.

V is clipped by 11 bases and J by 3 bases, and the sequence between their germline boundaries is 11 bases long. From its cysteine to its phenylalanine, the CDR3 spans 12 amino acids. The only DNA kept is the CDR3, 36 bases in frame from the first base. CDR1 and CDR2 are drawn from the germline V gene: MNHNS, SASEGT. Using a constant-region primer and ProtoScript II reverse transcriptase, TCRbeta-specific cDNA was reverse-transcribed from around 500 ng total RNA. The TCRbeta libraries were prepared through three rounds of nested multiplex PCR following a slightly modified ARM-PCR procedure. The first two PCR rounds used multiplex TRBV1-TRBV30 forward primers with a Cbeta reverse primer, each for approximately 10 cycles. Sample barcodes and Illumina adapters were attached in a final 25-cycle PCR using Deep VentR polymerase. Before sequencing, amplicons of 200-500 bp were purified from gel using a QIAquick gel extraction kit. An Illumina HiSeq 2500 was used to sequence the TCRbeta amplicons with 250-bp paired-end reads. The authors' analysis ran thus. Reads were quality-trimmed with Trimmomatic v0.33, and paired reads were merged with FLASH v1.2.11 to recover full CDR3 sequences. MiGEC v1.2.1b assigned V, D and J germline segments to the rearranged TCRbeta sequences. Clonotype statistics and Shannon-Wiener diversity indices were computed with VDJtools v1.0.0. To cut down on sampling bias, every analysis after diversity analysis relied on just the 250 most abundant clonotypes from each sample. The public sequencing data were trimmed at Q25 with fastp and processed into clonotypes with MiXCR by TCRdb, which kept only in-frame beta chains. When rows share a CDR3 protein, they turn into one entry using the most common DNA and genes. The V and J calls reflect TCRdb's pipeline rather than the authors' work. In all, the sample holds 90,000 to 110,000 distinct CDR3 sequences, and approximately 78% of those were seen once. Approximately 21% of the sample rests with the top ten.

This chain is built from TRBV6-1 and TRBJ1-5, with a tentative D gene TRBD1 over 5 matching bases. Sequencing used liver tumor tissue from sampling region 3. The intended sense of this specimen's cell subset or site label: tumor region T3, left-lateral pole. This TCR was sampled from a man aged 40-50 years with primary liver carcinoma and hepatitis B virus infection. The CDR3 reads CAGTIVNQPQHF. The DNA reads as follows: TGTGCCGGGACCATAGTCAATCAGCCCCAGCATTTT.